These T cell receptor beta chains were read from a single sample in a study of T cell repertoires in cytomegalovirus infection. One entry per CDR3 protein, called by TCRdb with MiXCR from the reads. The profile shows about 740,000 distinct CDR3 sequences, 30% to 40% of them singletons. Their recognized antigens are unknown. This specimen was cultured PBMCs, taken from culture after CMV antigen stimulation. These receptors were obtained from a human donor in good health (CMV status not recorded). Some clones in this sample may be carry-over from other donors' samples. Both conserved end residues are part of each CDR3. Each record gives: J gene, D gene, clone size, V gene, CDR3 protein, CDR3 DNA. D genes are given only for firm matches. Part of the rows lack a size; the others show once, few, many or a class for expanded clones.

>TRBJ2-7|TRBD2|NA|TRBV19
CASSIRLAGVVYEQYF
TGTGCCAGTAGTATTCGGCTAGCGGGAGTTGTCTACGAGCAGTACTTC
>TRBJ2-2|NA|many|TRBV7-2
CASSPSQATGELFF
TGTGCCAGCAGCCCCAGTCAGGCCACCGGGGAGCTGTTTTTT
>TRBJ2-7|TRBD1|many|TRBV7-2
CASRRQGAAYEQYF
TGTGCCTCACGTCGGCAGGGGGCAGCGTACGAGCAGTACTTC
>TRBJ1-4|NA|NA|TRBV20-1
CSARRGNYEKLFF
TGCAGTGCTAGAAGGGGGAATTATGAAAAACTGTTTTTT
>TRBJ2-1|NA|NA|TRBV9
CASGGAREQFF
TGTGCCAGCGGGGGGGCAAGGGAGCAGTTCTTC
>TRBJ2-5|TRBD1|once|TRBV5-4
CASGGQMETQYF
TGTGCCAGCGGGGGACAGATGGAGACCCAGTACTTC
>TRBJ1-5|TRBD1|few|TRBV7-9
CASSPRGANGTLQPQHF
TGTGCCAGCAGCCCCAGGGGGGCCAACGGGACACTTCAGCCCCAGCATTTT
>TRBJ2-3|NA|NA|TRBV7-2
CASSSDSGWDTQYF
TGTGCCAGCAGCTCGGACAGCGGCTGGGATACGCAGTATTTT
>TRBJ2-7|NA|few|TRBV6-2/TRBV6-3
CASSYGWGAYEQYF
TGTGCCAGCAGTTACGGATGGGGGGCCTACGAGCAGTACTTC
>TRBJ2-3|TRBD2|NA|TRBV10-3
CAISGSSGMSDTQYF
TGTGCCATCAGTGGTTCTAGCGGGATGTCAGATACGCAGTATTTT
>TRBJ2-5|TRBD1|NA|TRBV10-1
CASSDPRTGGIETQYF
TGCGCCAGCAGTGACCCTCGGACAGGGGGGATAGAGACCCAGTACTTC
>TRBJ1-4|TRBD1|many|TRBV7-2
CASSPGQGANEKLFF
TGTGCCAGCAGCCCCGGACAGGGGGCTAATGAAAAACTGTTTTTT
>TRBJ2-1|NA|NA|TRBV7-2
CASSPSVEQFF
TGTGCCAGCAGCCCGTCGGTTGAGCAGTTCTTC
>TRBJ2-1|TRBD2|few|TRBV2
CASRPSPPGGDEQFF
TGTGCCAGCAGACCCTCGCCCCCGGGGGGGGATGAGCAGTTCTTC
>TRBJ2-1|TRBD1|few|TRBV5-6
CASGPRDRGLNEQFF
TGTGCCAGCGGACCCCGGGACAGGGGGCTCAATGAGCAGTTCTTC
>TRBJ1-3|NA|few|TRBV20-1
CSAGQGGGNTIYF
TGCAGTGCTGGGCAGGGTGGTGGAAACACCATATATTTT
>TRBJ2-6|NA|many|TRBV7-2
CASSPTANVLTF
TGTGCCAGCAGCCCCACGGCCAACGTCCTGACTTTC
>TRBJ2-2|NA|NA|TRBV5-1
CASSFQGLDTGELFF
TGCGCCAGCAGCTTCCAGGGGTTGGACACCGGGGAGCTGTTTTTT
>TRBJ1-1|NA|NA|TRBV5-6
CASSWAVSTEAFF
TGTGCCAGCAGCTGGGCGGTCAGCACTGAAGCTTTCTTT
>TRBJ2-5|TRBD2|NA|TRBV28
CASSFGAGEETQYF
TGTGCCAGCAGTTTTGGGGCGGGGGAAGAGACCCAGTACTTC
>TRBJ2-7|TRBD1|few|TRBV7-9
CASSAQWGTGGNGSYEQYF
TGTGCCAGCAGCGCCCAGTGGGGGACAGGGGGCAATGGCTCCTACGAGCAGTACTTC
>TRBJ1-1|NA|NA|TRBV19
CASSMKGVTEAFF
TGTGCCAGTAGTATGAAGGGAGTCACTGAAGCTTTCTTT
>TRBJ1-6|NA|few|TRBV6-5
CASSDGSGKGAPLHF
TGTGCCAGCAGCGACGGGTCAGGGAAGGGGGCACCCCTCCACTTT
>TRBJ1-1|NA|NA|TRBV20-1
CSAIKIWSNTEAFF
TGCAGTGCTATTAAGATTTGGTCGAACACTGAAGCTTTCTTT
>TRBJ2-1|NA|few|TRBV10-3
CAISESSGQSVEQFF
TGTGCCATCAGTGAGTCAAGCGGACAGTCGGTTGAGCAGTTCTTC
>TRBJ2-5|TRBD1|NA|TRBV10-3
CAISERDSLQETQYF
TGTGCCATCAGTGAGCGGGACAGCCTACAAGAGACCCAGTACTTC
>TRBJ2-7|NA|NA|TRBV4-2
CASSQGPSPTVYEQYF
TGTGCCAGCAGCCAAGGGCCAAGTCCGACGGTCTACGAGCAGTACTTC
>TRBJ2-3|NA|NA|TRBV11-2
CASSLGIASGDTQYF
TGTGCCAGCAGCTTGGGGATAGCGAGCGGAGATACGCAGTATTTT
>TRBJ2-2|NA|NA|TRBV7-6
CASSLVGNTGELFF
TGTGCCAGCAGCTTAGTCGGAAACACCGGGGAGCTGTTTTTT
>TRBJ2-7|TRBD2|NA|TRBV20-1
CSALSGGSYEQYF
TGCAGTGCTTTAAGCGGGGGCTCCTACGAGCAGTACTTC
>TRBJ1-2|NA|NA|TRBV9
CASSVGDSYTF
TGTGCCAGCAGCGTAGGAGACAGCTACACCTTC
>TRBJ2-5|NA|few|TRBV6-1
CASSQDTYQETQYF
TGTGCCAGCAGTCAGGACACATACCAAGAGACCCAGTACTTC
>TRBJ1-2|NA|few|TRBV28
CASSFLGATDGYTF
TGTGCCAGCAGTTTTCTCGGCGCTACCGATGGCTACACCTTC
>TRBJ2-4|NA|NA|TRBV29-1
CSVEGIAKNIQYF
TGCAGCGTTGAAGGGATAGCCAAAAACATTCAGTACTTC
>TRBJ2-7|TRBD2|NA|TRBV7-6
CASSRSGGAYEQYF
TGTGCCAGCAGCCGTAGCGGGGGGGCCTACGAGCAGTACTTC
>TRBJ2-3|NA|NA|TRBV2
CASSEATDTQYF
TGTGCCAGCAGTGAGGCCACAGATACGCAGTATTTT
>TRBJ2-2|NA|many|TRBV7-2
CASSRDPYTGELFF
TGTGCCAGCAGCCGGGACCCCTACACCGGGGAGCTGTTTTTT
>TRBJ2-1|TRBD2|NA|TRBV20-1
CSAREGAGGNEQFF
TGCAGTGCTAGAGAGGGGGCGGGGGGGAATGAGCAGTTCTTC
>TRBJ1-3|NA|many|TRBV7-2
CASSLIWGSGNTIYF
TGTGCCAGCAGTTTAATCTGGGGATCTGGAAACACCATATATTTT
>TRBJ2-6|NA|NA|TRBV7-2
CASSSPTLGSGANVLTF
TGTGCCAGCAGCTCACCAACTCTCGGATCTGGGGCCAACGTCCTGACTTTC
>TRBJ2-7|NA|NA|TRBV10-1
CASSETAESSYEQYF
TGCGCCAGCAGCGAAACAGCGGAGAGCTCCTACGAGCAGTACTTC
>TRBJ1-6|NA|NA|TRBV4-1
CASSQPFMGLVSPLHF
TGCGCCAGCAGCCAACCATTCATGGGGTTAGTTTCACCCCTCCACTTT
>TRBJ2-1|TRBD2|few|TRBV10-3
CAIAGTSGYNEQFF
TGTGCCATCGCGGGGACTAGCGGTTACAATGAGCAGTTCTTC
>TRBJ1-1|NA|few|TRBV12-3/TRBV12-4
CASCVMGGNTEAFF
TGTGCCAGCTGCGTGATGGGCGGAAACACTGAAGCTTTCTTT
>TRBJ2-5|TRBD2|NA|TRBV11-2
CASGLISLAGGKETQYF
TGTGCCAGCGGCTTAATTTCACTAGCGGGGGGTAAAGAGACCCAGTACTTC
>TRBJ1-1|NA|few|TRBV7-8
CASSLSAGNTEAFF
TGTGCCAGCAGCTTATCTGCGGGGAACACTGAAGCTTTCTTT
>TRBJ2-7|TRBD1|NA|TRBV20-1
CSAIGGTGNEQYF
TGCAGTGCCATCGGCGGGACAGGCAACGAGCAGTACTTC
>TRBJ2-1|NA|NA|TRBV10-1
CASSESFNEQFF
TGCGCCAGCAGTGAGTCGTTCAATGAGCAGTTCTTC
>TRBJ2-7|TRBD1|few|TRBV6-2/TRBV6-3
CASTPGQSYEQYF
TGTGCCAGCACCCCGGGACAGAGCTACGAGCAGTACTTC
>TRBJ2-1|NA|NA|TRBV29-1
CSVGPSGSYNEQFF
TGCAGCGTAGGGCCCAGCGGCTCCTACAATGAGCAGTTCTTC
>TRBJ2-5|TRBD2|NA|TRBV4-1
CASSQVTTGGQETQYF
TGCGCCAGCAGCCAGGTCACCACGGGGGGTCAAGAGACCCAGTACTTC
>TRBJ1-1|NA|NA|TRBV6-5
CASRRGARGDTEAFF
TGTGCCAGCAGGCGGGGGGCCCGGGGGGACACTGAAGCTTTCTTT
>TRBJ2-3|NA|NA|TRBV4-1
CASSQGSYRAPDTQYF
TGCGCCAGCAGCCAAGGGTCGTACAGGGCCCCAGATACGCAGTATTTT
>TRBJ1-1|NA|NA|TRBV7-9
CASSLAAIRGAAFF
TGTGCCAGCAGCTTAGCCGCAATCAGGGGAGCGGCTTTCTTT
>TRBJ2-7|NA|NA|TRBV6-2/TRBV6-3
CASSNPPGEQYF
TGTGCCAGCAGTAACCCCCCCGGCGAGCAGTACTTC
>TRBJ1-4|NA|few|TRBV6-6
CASSVLGNEKLFF
TGTGCCAGCTCGGTTTTGGGTAATGAAAAACTGTTTTTT
>TRBJ2-1|NA|NA|TRBV12-3/TRBV12-4
CASSFSTIDEQFF
TGTGCCAGCAGTTTCTCTACTATCGATGAGCAGTTCTTC
>TRBJ2-2|NA|few|TRBV6-1
CASTDPGTGELFF
TGTGCCAGCACCGATCCCGGCACCGGGGAGCTGTTTTTT
>TRBJ1-1|NA|NA|TRBV12-3/TRBV12-4
CASNLDGGGNTEAFF
TGTGCCAGCAACCTGGACGGGGGAGGGAACACTGAAGCTTTCTTT